What follows describes a single T cell receptor (beta chain). Assay: immunoSEQ multiplex PCR; the TCRdb copy retains only in-frame clones and omits some. Found here are approximately 120,000 clones, 84% of them singletons; the top ten hold approximately 3%. The data were taken from a study of identifying expanded T cells in peripheral blood. The CDR3 runs 15 residues. Per the germline V gene, CDR1 is SGHDT and CDR2 is YYEEEE. Deletions cut 5 bases from V and 0 bases from J, with 15 bases between. No infections or other immune events were documented during collection. The sample was blood. This sequence was found in a person aged 18 to 75 in good health. J is TRBJ2-7 and V is TRBV5-6, with a weak D call TRBD1 (5 bases). CDR3 nucleotides: TGTGCCAGCAGGCAAACAGGATTCAGCTCCTACGAGCAGTACTTC. Translating it yields CASRQTGFSSYEQYF.